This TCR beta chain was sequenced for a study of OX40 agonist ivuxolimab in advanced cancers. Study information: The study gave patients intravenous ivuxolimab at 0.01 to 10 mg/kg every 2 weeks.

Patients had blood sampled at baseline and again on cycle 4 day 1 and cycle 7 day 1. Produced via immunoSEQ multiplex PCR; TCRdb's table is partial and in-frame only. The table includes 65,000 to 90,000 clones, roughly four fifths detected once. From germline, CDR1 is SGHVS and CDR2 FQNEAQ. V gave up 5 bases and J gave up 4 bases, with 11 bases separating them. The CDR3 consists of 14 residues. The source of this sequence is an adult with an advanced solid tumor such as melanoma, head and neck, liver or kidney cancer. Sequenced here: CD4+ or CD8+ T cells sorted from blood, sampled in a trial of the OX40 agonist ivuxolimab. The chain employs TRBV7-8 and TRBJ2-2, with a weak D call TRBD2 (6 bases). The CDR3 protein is CASSPRTITGELFF. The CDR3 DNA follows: TGTGCCAGCAGCCCTCGGACTATCACCGGGGAGCTGTTTTTT.